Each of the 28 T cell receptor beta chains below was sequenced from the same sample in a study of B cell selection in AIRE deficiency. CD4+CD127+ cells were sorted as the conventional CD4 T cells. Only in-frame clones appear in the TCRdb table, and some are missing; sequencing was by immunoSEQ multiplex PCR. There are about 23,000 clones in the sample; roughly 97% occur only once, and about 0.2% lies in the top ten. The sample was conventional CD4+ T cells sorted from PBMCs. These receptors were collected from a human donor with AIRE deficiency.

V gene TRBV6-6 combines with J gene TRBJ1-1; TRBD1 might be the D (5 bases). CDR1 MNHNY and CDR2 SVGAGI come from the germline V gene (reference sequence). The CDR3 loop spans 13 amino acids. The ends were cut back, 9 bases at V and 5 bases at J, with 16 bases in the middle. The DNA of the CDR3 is TGTGCCAGTAAGACGGGGGGACCTACTGAAGCTTTCTTT. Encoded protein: CASKTGGPTEAFF.

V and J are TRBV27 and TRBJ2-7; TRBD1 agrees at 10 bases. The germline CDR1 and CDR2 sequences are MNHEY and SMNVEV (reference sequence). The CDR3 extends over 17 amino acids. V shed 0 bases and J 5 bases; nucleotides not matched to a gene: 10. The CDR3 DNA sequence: TGTGCCAGCAGTTTATCCCCGGGACAGGGGATAATCGACGAGCAGTACTTC. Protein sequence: CASSLSPGQGIIDEQYF.

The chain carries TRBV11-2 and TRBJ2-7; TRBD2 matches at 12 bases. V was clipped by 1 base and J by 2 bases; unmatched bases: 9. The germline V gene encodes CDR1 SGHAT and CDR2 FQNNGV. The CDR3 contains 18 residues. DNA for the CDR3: TGTGCCAGCAGCTTAGGGACTAGCGGGAAACAAAGGGCCTACGAGCAGTACTTC. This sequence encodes CASSLGTSGKQRAYEQYF.

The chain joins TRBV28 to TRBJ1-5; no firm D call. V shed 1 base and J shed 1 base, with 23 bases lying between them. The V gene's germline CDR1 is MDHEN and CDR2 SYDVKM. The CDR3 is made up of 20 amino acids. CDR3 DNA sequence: TGTGCCAGCAGTTTATCGTTTGGCACCATCCCCCCCGAGAGCAATCAGCCCCAGCATTTT. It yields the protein CASSLSFGTIPPESNQPQHF. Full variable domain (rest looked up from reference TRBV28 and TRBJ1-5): DVKVTQSSRYLVKRTGEKVFLECVQDMDHENMFWYRQDPGLGLRLIYFSYDVKMKEKGDIPEGYSVSREKKERFSLILESASTNQTSMYLCASSLSFGTIPPESNQPQHFGDGTRLSIL.

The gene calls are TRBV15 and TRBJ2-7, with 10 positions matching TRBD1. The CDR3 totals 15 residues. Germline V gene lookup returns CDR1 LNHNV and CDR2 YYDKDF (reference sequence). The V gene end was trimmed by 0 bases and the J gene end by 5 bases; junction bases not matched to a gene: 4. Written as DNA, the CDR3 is TGTGCCACCAGCAGAGAACAGGACAGGGGGAACGAGCAGTACTTC. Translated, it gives CATSREQDRGNEQYF.

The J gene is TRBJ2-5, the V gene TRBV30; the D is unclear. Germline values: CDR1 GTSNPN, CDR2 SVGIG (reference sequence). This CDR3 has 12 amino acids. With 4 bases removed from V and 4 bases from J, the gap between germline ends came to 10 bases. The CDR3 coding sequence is TGTGCCTGGAATCACAATCGAGAGACCCAGTACTTC. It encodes CAWNHNRETQYF.

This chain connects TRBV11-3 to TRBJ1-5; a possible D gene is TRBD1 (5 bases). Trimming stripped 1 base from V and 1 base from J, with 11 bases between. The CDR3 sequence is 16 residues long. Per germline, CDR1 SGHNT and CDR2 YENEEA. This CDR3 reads CASSLGGVHSNQPQHF. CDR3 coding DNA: TGTGCCAGCAGCTTAGGAGGGGTCCACAGCAATCAGCCCCAGCATTTT.

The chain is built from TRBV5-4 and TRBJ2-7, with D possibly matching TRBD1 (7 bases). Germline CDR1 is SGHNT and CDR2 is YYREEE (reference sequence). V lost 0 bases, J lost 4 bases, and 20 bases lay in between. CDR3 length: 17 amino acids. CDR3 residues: CASSLVLGGTELYEQYF. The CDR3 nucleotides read TGTGCCAGCAGCTTGGTCTTGGGCGGGACAGAACTTTACGAGCAGTACTTC.

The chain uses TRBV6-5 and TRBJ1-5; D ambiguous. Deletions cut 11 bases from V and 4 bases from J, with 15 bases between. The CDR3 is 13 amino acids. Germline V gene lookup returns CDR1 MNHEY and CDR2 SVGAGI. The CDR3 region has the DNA TGTGCCGCGACTCCTGCCCCAAATCAGCCCCAGCATTTT. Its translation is CAATPAPNQPQHF.

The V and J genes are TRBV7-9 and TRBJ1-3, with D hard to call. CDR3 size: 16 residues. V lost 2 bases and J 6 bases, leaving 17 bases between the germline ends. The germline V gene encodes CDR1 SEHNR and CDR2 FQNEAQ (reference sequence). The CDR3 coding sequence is TGTGCCAGCAGCTTACGGTCGGGATCGCTGGAAAACACCATATATTTT. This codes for CASSLRSGSLENTIYF.

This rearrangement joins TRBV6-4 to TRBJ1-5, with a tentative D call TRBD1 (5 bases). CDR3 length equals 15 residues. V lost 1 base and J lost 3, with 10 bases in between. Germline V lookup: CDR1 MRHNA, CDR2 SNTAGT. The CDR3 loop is CASSDWGSLNQPQHF. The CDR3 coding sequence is TGTGCCAGCAGTGACTGGGGGAGCCTCAATCAGCCCCAGCATTTT.

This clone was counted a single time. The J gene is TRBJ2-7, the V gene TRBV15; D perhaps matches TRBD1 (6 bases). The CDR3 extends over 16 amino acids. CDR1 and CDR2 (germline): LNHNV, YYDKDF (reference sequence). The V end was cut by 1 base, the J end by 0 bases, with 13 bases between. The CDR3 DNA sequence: TGTGCCACCAGCAGAGTCGGACAGAAGGGCTCCTACGAGCAGTACTTC. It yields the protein CATSRVGQKGSYEQYF.

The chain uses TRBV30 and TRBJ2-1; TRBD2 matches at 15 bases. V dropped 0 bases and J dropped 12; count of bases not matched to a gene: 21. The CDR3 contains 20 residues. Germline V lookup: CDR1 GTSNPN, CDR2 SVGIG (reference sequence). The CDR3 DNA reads TGTGCCTGGAGTGTACTTCGGACTAGCGGGAGGGCCGAAACGGGGAACGGGCAGTTCTTC. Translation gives CAWSVLRTSGRAETGNGQFF.

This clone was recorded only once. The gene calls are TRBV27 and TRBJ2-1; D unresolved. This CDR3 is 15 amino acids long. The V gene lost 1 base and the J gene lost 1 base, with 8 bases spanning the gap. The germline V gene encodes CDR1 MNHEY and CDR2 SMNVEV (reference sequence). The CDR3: CASSLWGQSYNEQFF. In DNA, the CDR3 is TGTGCCAGCAGTTTATGGGGTCAGTCCTACAATGAGCAGTTCTTC.

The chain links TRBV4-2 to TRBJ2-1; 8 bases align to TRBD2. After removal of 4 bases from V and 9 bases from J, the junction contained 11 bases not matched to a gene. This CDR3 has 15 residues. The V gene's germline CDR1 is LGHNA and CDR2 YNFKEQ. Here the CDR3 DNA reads TGTGCCAGCAGCCTTCCCGGGGGGGGCTTCAGTGAGCAGTTCTTC. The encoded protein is CASSLPGGGFSEQFF.

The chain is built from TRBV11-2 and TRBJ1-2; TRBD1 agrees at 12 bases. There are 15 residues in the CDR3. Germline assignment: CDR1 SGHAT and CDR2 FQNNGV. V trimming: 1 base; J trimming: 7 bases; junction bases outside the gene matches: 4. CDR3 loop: CASSLVGTGGFGYTF. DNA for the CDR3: TGTGCCAGCAGCTTAGTTGGGACAGGGGGCTTTGGCTACACCTTC.

CDR3 DNA: TGTGCCAGCAGTTACAGGGCGGAATATCAGCCCCAGCATTTT. Translation: CASSYRAEYQPQHF. The chain carries TRBV6-6 and TRBJ1-5; D is uncertain. V dropped 2 bases and J dropped 5 bases, with 10 bases sitting between them. Germline lookup yields CDR1 MNHNY and CDR2 SVGAGI (reference sequence). This CDR3 is built from 14 residues.

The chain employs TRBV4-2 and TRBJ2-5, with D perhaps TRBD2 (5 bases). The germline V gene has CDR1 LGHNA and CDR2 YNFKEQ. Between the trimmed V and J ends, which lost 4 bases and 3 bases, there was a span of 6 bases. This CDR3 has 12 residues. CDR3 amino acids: CASSRLKETQYF. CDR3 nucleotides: TGTGCCAGCAGCCGACTAAAAGAGACCCAGTACTTC.

The CDR3 DNA sequence: TGTGCCAGCAGCTTGCAACAGGCATACGAGCAGTACTTC. The encoded protein is CASSLQQAYEQYF. V gene TRBV5-6 combines with J gene TRBJ2-7; the D gene is possibly TRBD1 (5 bases). V dropped 1 base and J dropped 4 bases, with 9 bases sitting between them. This CDR3 contains 13 residues. In germline, CDR1 is SGHDT, CDR2 YYEEEE.

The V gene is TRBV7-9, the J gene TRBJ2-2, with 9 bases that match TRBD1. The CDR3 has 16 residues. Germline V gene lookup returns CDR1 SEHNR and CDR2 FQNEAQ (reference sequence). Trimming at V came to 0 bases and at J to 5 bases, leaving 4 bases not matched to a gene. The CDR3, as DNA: TGTGCCAGCAGCTTAGCGGGACAGGGTAGGACCGGGGAGCTGTTTTTT. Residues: CASSLAGQGRTGELFF. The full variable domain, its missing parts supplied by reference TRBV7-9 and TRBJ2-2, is DTGVSQNPRHKITKRGQNVTFRCDPISEHNRLYWYRQTLGQGPEFLTYFQNEAQLEKSRLLSDRFSAERPKGSFSTLEIQRTEQGDSAMYLCASSLAGQGRTGELFFGEGSRLTVL.

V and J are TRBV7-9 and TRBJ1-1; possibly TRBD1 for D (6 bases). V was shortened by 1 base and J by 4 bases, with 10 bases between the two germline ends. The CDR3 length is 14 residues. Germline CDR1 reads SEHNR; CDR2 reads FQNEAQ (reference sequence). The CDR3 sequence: CASSLDRGGTEAFF. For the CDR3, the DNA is TGTGCCAGCAGCTTAGATAGGGGGGGCACTGAAGCTTTCTTT.

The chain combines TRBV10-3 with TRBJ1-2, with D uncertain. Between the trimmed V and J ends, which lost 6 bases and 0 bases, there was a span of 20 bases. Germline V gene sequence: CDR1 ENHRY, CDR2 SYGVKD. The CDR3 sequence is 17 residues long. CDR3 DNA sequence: TGTGCCATCAGCACCTCGTCTTTTCCCCTTCCTAACTATGGCTACACCTTC. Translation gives CAISTSSFPLPNYGYTF.

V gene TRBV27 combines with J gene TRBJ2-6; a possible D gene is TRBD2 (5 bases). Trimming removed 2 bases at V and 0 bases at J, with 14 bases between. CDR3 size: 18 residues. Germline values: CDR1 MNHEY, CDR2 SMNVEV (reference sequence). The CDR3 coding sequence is TGTGCCAGCAGTTTAGTCGCGGGCTCATTCTCTGGGGCCAACGTCCTGACTTTC. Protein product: CASSLVAGSFSGANVLTF. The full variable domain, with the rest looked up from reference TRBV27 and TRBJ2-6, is EAQVTQNPRYLITVTGKKLTVTCSQNMNHEYMSWYRQDPGLGLRQIYYSMNVEVTDKGDVPEGYKVSRKEKRNFPLILESPSPNQTSLYFCASSLVAGSFSGANVLTFGAGSRLTVL.

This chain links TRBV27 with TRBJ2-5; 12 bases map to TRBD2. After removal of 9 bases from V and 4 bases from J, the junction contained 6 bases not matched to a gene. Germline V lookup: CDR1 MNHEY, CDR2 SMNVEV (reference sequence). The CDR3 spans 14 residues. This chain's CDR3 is CASRLAGGGETQYF. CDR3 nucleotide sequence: TGTGCCAGTCGGCTAGCGGGAGGGGGAGAGACCCAGTACTTC.

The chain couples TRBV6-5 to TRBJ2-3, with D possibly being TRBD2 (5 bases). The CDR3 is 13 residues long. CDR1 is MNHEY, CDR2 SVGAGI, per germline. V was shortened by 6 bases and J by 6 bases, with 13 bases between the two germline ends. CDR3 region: CASRLPGMDTQYF. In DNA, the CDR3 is TGTGCCAGCAGGCTCCCCGGGATGGATACGCAGTATTTT.

The CDR3 loop is CASSLRRLSPTNTGELFF. The CDR3 nucleotides read TGTGCCAGCAGCCTCCGTCGGCTGTCTCCCACGAACACCGGGGAGCTGTTTTTT. The chain uses TRBV11-2 and TRBJ2-2; no definite D call. V was clipped by 5 bases and J by 0 bases, with 19 bases between them. CDR1 SGHAT and CDR2 FQNNGV come from the germline V gene. The CDR3 spans 18 residues.

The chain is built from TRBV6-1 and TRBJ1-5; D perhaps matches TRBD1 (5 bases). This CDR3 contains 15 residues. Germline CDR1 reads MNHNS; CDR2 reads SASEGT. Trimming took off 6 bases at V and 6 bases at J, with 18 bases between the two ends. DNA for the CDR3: TGTGCCAGCAGCTCGGGACGGGGAGGAATTCAGCCCCAGCATTTT. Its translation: CASSSGRGGIQPQHF.

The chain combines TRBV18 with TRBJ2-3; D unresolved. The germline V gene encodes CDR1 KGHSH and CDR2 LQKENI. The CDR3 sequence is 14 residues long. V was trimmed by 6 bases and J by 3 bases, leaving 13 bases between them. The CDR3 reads CASSLTLGTDTQYF. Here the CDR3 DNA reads TGTGCCAGCTCCCTCACCCTTGGGACAGATACGCAGTATTTT.